These T cell receptor beta chains were read from a single sample in a study of T cells and Merkel cell carcinoma outcomes. Some clones are missing from TCRdb's copy, which holds only in-frame ones; the method was immunoSEQ multiplex PCR. The table has under 8,000 clones, 90% seen once; the top ten hold 2.8%. The sequenced material came from tumor tissue from Merkel cell carcinoma. The receptors were gathered from a human donor with Merkel cell carcinoma. The conserved cysteine and the conserved F or W are not part of the CDR3 here. The order of the fields is D gene, J gene, clone size, V gene, CDR3 protein. A D gene is named only where the DNA matches it firmly. Size tells how often a clone was seen (once, few, many) or the class of an expanded clone, and some rows leave it out.

D gene: NA
J gene: TRBJ1-5
clone size: NA
V gene: TRBV2
CDR3 protein: ASSVGAYSNQPQH

D gene: TRBD2
J gene: TRBJ2-1
clone size: once
V gene: TRBV4-3
CDR3 protein: ASSQAETSVNEQF

D gene: NA
J gene: TRBJ2-3
clone size: few
V gene: TRBV11-2
CDR3 protein: ASSLDRFADTQY

D gene: NA
J gene: TRBJ1-5
clone size: NA
V gene: TRBV30
CDR3 protein: AWSVNRGNQPQH

D gene: NA
J gene: TRBJ1-5
clone size: once
V gene: TRBV30
CDR3 protein: AWSVNSNQPQH

D gene: NA
J gene: TRBJ1-5
clone size: NA
V gene: TRBV2
CDR3 protein: ASSRISNQPQH

D gene: NA
J gene: TRBJ1-5
clone size: few
V gene: TRBV6-5
CDR3 protein: ASRTANQPQH

D gene: TRBD2
J gene: TRBJ2-7
clone size: NA
V gene: TRBV27
CDR3 protein: ASSGGVAEPLHEQY

D gene: TRBD2
J gene: TRBJ2-5
clone size: NA
V gene: TRBV30
CDR3 protein: AWSVGLAGTQETQY

D gene: NA
J gene: TRBJ2-2
clone size: few
V gene: TRBV4-3
CDR3 protein: ASSQVGGASTGELF

D gene: NA
J gene: TRBJ2-5
clone size: NA
V gene: TRBV10-3
CDR3 protein: AIGPRGETQY

D gene: NA
J gene: TRBJ2-7
clone size: NA
V gene: TRBV5-1
CDR3 protein: ASSLDSAQAYEQY

D gene: NA
J gene: TRBJ1-5
clone size: NA
V gene: TRBV2
CDR3 protein: ASSDNSNQPQH

D gene: NA
J gene: TRBJ1-5
clone size: NA
V gene: TRBV30
CDR3 protein: AWSVEGIQPQH

D gene: NA
J gene: TRBJ2-6
clone size: NA
V gene: TRBV19
CDR3 protein: ASSERATSGANVLT

D gene: NA
J gene: TRBJ2-3
clone size: NA
V gene: TRBV10-3
CDR3 protein: AISNQRGTQY

D gene: NA
J gene: TRBJ2-3
clone size: NA
V gene: TRBV7-2
CDR3 protein: ASSLVPGLFSTDTQY

D gene: NA
J gene: TRBJ2-7
clone size: NA
V gene: TRBV6-5
CDR3 protein: ASSYSSGTGSYEQY

D gene: NA
J gene: TRBJ1-1
clone size: NA
V gene: TRBV18
CDR3 protein: ASSPKEFNTEAF

D gene: TRBD2
J gene: TRBJ2-5
clone size: NA
V gene: TRBV6-5
CDR3 protein: ASSPQAGVETQY

D gene: NA
J gene: TRBJ2-7
clone size: once
V gene: TRBV15
CDR3 protein: ATSTGSFEQY

D gene: NA
J gene: TRBJ1-5
clone size: NA
V gene: TRBV15
CDR3 protein: ATSRDKGSNQPQH

D gene: NA
J gene: TRBJ2-3
clone size: NA
V gene: TRBV15
CDR3 protein: ATARVTDTQY

D gene: NA
J gene: TRBJ1-3
clone size: NA
V gene: TRBV21-1
CDR3 protein: ASSKGLRQRFRVNTIY

D gene: NA
J gene: TRBJ2-2
clone size: once
V gene: TRBV7-3
CDR3 protein: ASSGDTGELF

D gene: TRBD2
J gene: TRBJ2-3
clone size: NA
V gene: TRBV9
CDR3 protein: ASSVRAGGGDTQY

D gene: TRBD1
J gene: TRBJ1-1
clone size: NA
V gene: TRBV2
CDR3 protein: ASSQGENTEAF

D gene: NA
J gene: TRBJ2-6
clone size: once
V gene: TRBV12-5
CDR3 protein: ASGLVLGSGANVLT

D gene: NA
J gene: TRBJ1-1
clone size: once
V gene: TRBV18
CDR3 protein: ASSPTRQDRAF

D gene: NA
J gene: TRBJ1-2
clone size: NA
V gene: TRBV7-9
CDR3 protein: ASSLAGSPYGYT

D gene: NA
J gene: TRBJ2-3
clone size: NA
V gene: TRBV5-1
CDR3 protein: ASSLSGTSDTQY

D gene: NA
J gene: TRBJ1-2
clone size: NA
V gene: TRBV30
CDR3 protein: AWSDPRQKYYGYT

D gene: NA
J gene: TRBJ1-6
clone size: NA
V gene: TRBV5-6
CDR3 protein: ASSFGGADSPLH

D gene: TRBD1
J gene: TRBJ1-5
clone size: NA
V gene: TRBV18
CDR3 protein: ASSPAGQWGNQPQH

D gene: NA
J gene: TRBJ2-2
clone size: NA
V gene: TRBV5-4
CDR3 protein: ASSLGGATGELF

D gene: NA
J gene: TRBJ1-5
clone size: NA
V gene: TRBV4-1
CDR3 protein: ASSQVWEGQHSNQPQH

D gene: NA
J gene: TRBJ2-2
clone size: NA
V gene: TRBV29-1
CDR3 protein: SVEDGKGIGELF

D gene: NA
J gene: TRBJ1-1
clone size: NA
V gene: TRBV30
CDR3 protein: AWSGTGSGVNTEAF

D gene: TRBD1
J gene: TRBJ1-2
clone size: NA
V gene: TRBV10-3
CDR3 protein: AIEDQGGTGYT

D gene: NA
J gene: TRBJ1-2
clone size: few
V gene: TRBV5-6
CDR3 protein: ASSLGGFGYT

D gene: TRBD1
J gene: TRBJ1-6
clone size: NA
V gene: TRBV5-1
CDR3 protein: ASSLEADRGNSPLH

D gene: NA
J gene: TRBJ1-5
clone size: NA
V gene: TRBV4-2
CDR3 protein: ASSKSGQGYDQPQH

D gene: TRBD2
J gene: TRBJ2-1
clone size: NA
V gene: TRBV6-6
CDR3 protein: ASTGTSNEQF

D gene: TRBD1
J gene: TRBJ1-1
clone size: few
V gene: TRBV11-2
CDR3 protein: ASTRNIDRASEAF

D gene: NA
J gene: TRBJ1-1
clone size: NA
V gene: TRBV10-2
CDR3 protein: ASRRLTTEAF

D gene: NA
J gene: TRBJ2-5
clone size: NA
V gene: TRBV7-9
CDR3 protein: ASSLKTLEYQETQY

D gene: NA
J gene: TRBJ2-3
clone size: NA
V gene: TRBV11-2
CDR3 protein: ASSLLIGTDTQY

D gene: NA
J gene: TRBJ2-5
clone size: NA
V gene: TRBV11-2
CDR3 protein: ASSLDGQPQETQY

D gene: NA
J gene: TRBJ2-2
clone size: NA
V gene: TRBV2
CDR3 protein: ASSPRDAGELF

D gene: TRBD2
J gene: TRBJ2-5
clone size: NA
V gene: TRBV7-6
CDR3 protein: ASTRGAGGQETQY

D gene: NA
J gene: TRBJ1-2
clone size: once
V gene: TRBV18
CDR3 protein: ASSPEGRSYGYT

D gene: TRBD2
J gene: TRBJ2-3
clone size: few
V gene: TRBV27
CDR3 protein: ASSSPMRGFTDTQY

D gene: NA
J gene: TRBJ2-2
clone size: NA
V gene: TRBV7-3
CDR3 protein: ASSAGGLASGELF

D gene: NA
J gene: TRBJ1-5
clone size: NA
V gene: TRBV6-1
CDR3 protein: ATQKEEWDQPQH